This section outlines one TCR beta chain sequence together with its context. This clone's antigen is unknown. No much larger clone exists at a distance of one base, and base qualities are not known. This entry belongs to a study of cytomegalovirus exposure and HLA in healthy donors (dated by TCRdb to about 2017). With regard to the full study: An earlier analysis of some 620 of the donors reported about 300 Gb of sequence data and around 120 million unique TCR beta sequences obtained from some 170 million T cells. An early release covering roughly 640 HLA-typed donors comprised approximately 290 gigabases of sequencing data and 65 million to 100 million unique TCR sequences. Several DR-DQ haplotypes were handled as single units for association and clustering because linkage in the cohort was strong. HLA typing covered class I and class II loci at four-digit resolution. An earlier analysis of about 620 of the donors applied high-throughput TCR beta sequencing to assess whether each TCR beta V gene segment acted as functional or pseudogenic. Alongside the repertoire data, information on donor age, sex, ethnicity and CMV serostatus was compiled. The study used immunosequencing to profile the T cell repertoires of approximately 630 subjects and linked those repertoires to cytomegalovirus serostatus. Rather than drawing on any new phenotypic data, the later analysis identified candidate immune exposures from TCR beta sequences and the way those sequences occurred across donors. In a later analysis, previously published TCR beta repertoires from several hundred donors were re-analyzed and high-resolution HLA genotyping was added so that TCR occurrence patterns could be studied. Typing coverage differed by locus: A, B, C, DRB1 and DQB1 were typed in roughly 620-640 donors, DQA1 in approximately 520, DPA1 in 606, and DPB1 in roughly 470. All discovery cohort repertoires had been generated on a single sequencing platform. High-throughput TCR immunosequencing, statistical association of individual TCRs with disease status, and machine learning were combined to predict cytomegalovirus infection status. In a later genetic analysis, genome-wide SNP genotypes for about 55% of the roughly 670 donors were used, and that subset was treated as a discovery cohort. The genetic ancestry cluster associated with self-reported Caucasian donors included about 81% of the 300 to 450 genotyped donors. Across approximately 420 genotyped donors of the cohort, an average of roughly 200,000 unique TCR beta nucleotide sequences per donor were sequenced, and 15% to 20% of those sequences were non-productive. Along with the approximately 700-subject first cohort, a separate validation cohort of over 90 different subjects was used. The study aimed to test whether signatures of past pathogen exposure could be identified by cataloging public T cell receptors. Summary of the overall study and its limitations: According to a later analysis, most CMV-associated TCR beta chains appeared to be HLA-restricted, and the HLA associations seemed to be driven largely by CMV exposure. The authors suggested that the approach could potentially be extended to other disease states and immunological phenotypes. Most TCR sequences were observed very rarely across donors, whereas some public TCRs were present in many individuals. Immune exposure information for the cohort was limited to CMV serostatus. According to a later analysis, TCR association rates differed among HLA loci, with DRB1 alleles showing the most associated TCRs and HLA-C alleles showing the fewest. In the study, 164 TCR beta chains were listed as associated with cytomegalovirus. The sequencing pipeline was judged likely to have produced a cluster of highly shared sequence variants as a technical artifact. This cohort had only TCR beta chains sequenced, and the lack of alpha or paired-chain data limited which features could be detected. A further reported finding was that TCR beta sequences accurately predicted the HLA-A and HLA-B alleles for most subjects in the first cohort. In a later analysis, several top co-occurrence clusters were reported to appear linked to parvovirus B19, influenza, CMV and Epstein-Barr virus. The classifier was reported to diagnose cytomegalovirus status with high specificity and sensitivity in both the original and validation cohorts. The 87-base-pair reads could not distinguish some IMGT-functional V segments, including TRBV6-2 and TRBV6-3, so those segments were excluded. When HLA alleles, especially DR and DQ, strongly co-occurred, attributing TCR associations to individual alleles was difficult. Linkage disequilibrium might explain the correlated functional status among segregating V segments, but an unknown experimental factor could not be excluded. Because counts were too low, 15 to 20 rarely observed V segments, including chromosome 9 orphons, were excluded from the earlier analysis of a few hundred of the donors. Broadly in line with IMGT annotations, most TCR beta V segments showed up in productive rearrangements about 90% or about 30% of the time in an earlier analysis of around 600 of the donors. Because some donors lacked HLA typing at each locus, the association tests relied only on the typed subset. A later analysis found that HLA-associated TCR beta chains were more clonally expanded and had lower generation probabilities than equally common non-associated chains. A later genetic analysis associated a missense DCLRE1C variant with V-gene and J-gene trimming of TCR beta chains, and an independent cohort replicated the association. Presence/absence analyses assumed roughly uniform sequencing depth across donors, an assumption that may not hold. In vitro tests confirmed that a few of the cytomegalovirus-associated TCR beta chains recognize cytomegalovirus antigens. According to a later genetic analysis, donors in an Asian-associated ancestry cluster had fewer N-insertions in productive TCRs than the approximately 630-donor mean. Specific HLA alleles were associated with 18,000 or so TCR beta sequences at a false discovery rate of 0.05 in a later analysis.

The cohort was made up of 500 to 800 healthy bone marrow donors. At the time of sampling, every cohort member was nominally healthy, though immune exposures that went unrecorded were likely present. The donor was CMV seronegative and was included in the group of 352 seronegative cohort members. A peripheral blood sample was provided by each donor, and peripheral blood mononuclear cells were used for TCR beta sequencing. Genomic DNA was extracted from the blood cell samples with the Qiagen DNeasy Blood Extraction Kit. The CDR3 has 15 amino acids, counting the end cysteine and phenylalanine. Kept here is only the CDR3 DNA, which spans 45 bases and is read in frame from base 1. CDR1 and CDR2, per the germline V gene (reference sequence), are WNHNN and SYGVQD. For this chain, trimming is 4 bases at the V end and 1 base at the J end, and the number of junction bases without a gene match is 2. The library was produced with the immunoSEQ multiplex PCR assay. The multiplex PCR relied on a mix of 60 forward primers for TCR Vbeta segments and 13 reverse primers for TCR Jbeta segments. Amplification of the CDR3 region of rearranged TCR beta genes was performed with a multiplex PCR assay on genomic DNA. The amplified TCR beta libraries were sequenced on the Illumina HiSeq System as 87-base-pair reads. Turning to the authors' computational methods: In a later analysis, tens of millions of unique TCR beta chains were counted across the roughly 700 repertoires, and approximately 11 million of these chains were shared by at least two donors. A nearest-neighbor algorithm error-corrected the raw reads and collapsed the reads into unique sequences, merging closely related sequences to remove PCR and sequencing errors. CDR3 sequences were aligned to IMGT reference sequences to assign V, D and J gene segments. Each retained sequence needed at least a six-nucleotide match to both a V gene segment and a J gene segment. A rearrangement counted as productive if the CDR3 had no stop codons and remained in frame with V and J, and every other rearrangement counted as non-productive. Following IMGT convention, CDR3 was defined as the stretch from the second conserved V-encoded cysteine up to the conserved J-encoded phenylalanine. The earlier analysis of some 540 of the donors excluded any sequence lacking an unambiguous match to a single V gene segment. An earlier analysis of fewer than 750 of the donors called V segments functional above 56.7% productive rearrangements and segregating when the between-donor standard deviation exceeded 5%. A statistical classification framework was built to diagnose cytomegalovirus status from the catalog of TCR beta chain sequences. In a later analysis, V and J genes were assigned by comparing TCR nucleotide sequences against IMGT/GENE-DB human TR gene sequences. Using the TCRdist pipeline, a later analysis assigned CDR3 sequences along with most-parsimonious VDJ recombination scenarios. In a later analysis, every TCR beta chain was defined by the combination of its CDR3 amino acid sequence and its V-gene family, and reads without a unique V-gene family were dropped. To address suspected cross-contamination and a sequencing artifact, a later analysis removed several hundred highly shared, low-generation-probability nucleotide sequences. In a later analysis, a clonal expansion index for each public chain was calculated from normalized within-repertoire ranks of inferred template counts. In a later analysis, generation probabilities were computed using a VDJ recombination model fitted to out-of-frame rearrangements, and the results were checked against IGoR. Hypergeometric tests were used in a later analysis to score TCR-TCR, TCR-HLA and TCR-CMV co-occurrence, with a repertoire-size bias correction applied to the TCR pairs. In a later analysis, false discovery rates were estimated by permuting HLA or CMV assignments 20 times. In a later analysis, co-occurring TCRs were grouped using DBSCAN, with TCRdist sequence similarity added in when clustering inside HLA-allele-positive subsets. Co-occurrence clustering excluded repertoires with fewer than 30,000 or more than 120,000 public chains, plus five with anomalous nucleotide sharing. The table was pulled from immuneACCESS by TCRdb, which kept in-frame rearrangements only. Such tables lose some clones; where checked, under half of the loss comes from unresolved V genes, and the rest has no known cause. That table gives V, J and clone size, and the DNA gave D and trimming. The sample contains 150,000 to 200,000 clones, 82% of them found a single time. Clones ranked in the top ten supply roughly 1.5% of the sample.

This clonotype was obtained from a woman under 30 in good health and CMV-seronegative. This chain joins TRBV10-1 to TRBJ2-3, and TRBD2 matches 10 of the central bases. Sample: PBMCs. The CDR3 region reads CASSVGTSGTDTQYF. The DNA is as follows: TGCGCCAGCAGTGTTGGGACTAGCGGCACAGATACGCAGTATTTT.